Listed below are T cell receptor beta chains from one sample, sequenced in a study of T-cell reconstitution after alpha-beta-depleted transplantation in children. TCRdb ran MiXCR on the PCR reads and lists one entry per CDR3 protein. The sample lists roughly 300,000 distinct CDR3 sequences; about 9.4% were seen once. The source was PBMCs from the stem cell graft donor, collected from the stem cell graft. The receptors derive from a human donor who donated a stem cell graft to a child with acute lymphoblastic leukemia. Each CDR3 is given with its conserved first and last residue. Each record gives: D gene, J gene, V gene, clone size, CDR3 DNA, CDR3 protein. D genes are given only for firm matches. Only part of the rows carry a size: once, few, many, or a class if the clone is expanded.

TRBD1,TRBJ2-2,TRBV10-2,-,TGCGCCAGCACCGGAGGGGGAGGACAGGGTGCCACCGGGGAGCTGTTTTTT,CASTGGGGQGATGELFF
TRBD2,TRBJ2-1,TRBV5-1,many,TGCGCCAGCAGCTTGGGTGGACTAGCGGCCTACAATGAGCAGTTCTTC,CASSLGGLAAYNEQFF
TRBD2,TRBJ2-7,TRBV5-1,few,TGCGCCAGCAGCATTATACTAGCGGGAGCCGGAGGGGAGCAGTACTTC,CASSIILAGAGGEQYF
TRBD1,TRBJ1-6,TRBV3-1,-,TGTGCCAGCAGCCACGGGACAGAAAATTCACCCCTCCACTTT,CASSHGTENSPLHF
-,TRBJ1-1,TRBV5-6,few,TGTGCCAGCAGCCCCAGATTCATGAACACTGAAGCTTTCTTT,CASSPRFMNTEAFF
-,TRBJ2-1,TRBV9,-,TGTGCCAGCAGCGTATCCGGGGTCGGGGTGACAGATGAGCAGTTCTTC,CASSVSGVGVTDEQFF
-,TRBJ1-5,TRBV5-6,-,TGTGCCAGCAGCCCGGGGGCGTCTATCAATCAGCCCCAGCATTTT,CASSPGASINQPQHF
-,TRBJ2-7,TRBV3-1,few,TGTGCCAGCAGCCCGGCAGTCAGCCGATTTACTGTGCAGTACTTC,CASSPAVSRFTVQYF
TRBD1,TRBJ2-1,TRBV5-1,-,TGCGCCAGCCTATCAACTCCGGGACAGGGGTACAATGAGCAGTTCTTC,CASLSTPGQGYNEQFF
TRBD1,TRBJ2-3,TRBV7-9,-,TGTCCCAGCAGCCCCATGGGACAGATGGGCACAGATACGCAGTATTTT,CPSSPMGQMGTDTQYF
-,TRBJ1-6,TRBV3-1,few,TGTGCCAGCAGCCCAGGAAGCACGGGGGCTGGATCACCCCTCCACTTT,CASSPGSTGAGSPLHF
TRBD2,TRBJ2-2,TRBV15,-,TGTGCCACCAGCATTCCTAGCGGGAATACCGGGGAGCTGTTTTTT,CATSIPSGNTGELFF
-,TRBJ2-7,TRBV4-1,many,TGCGCCAGCAGCCAAGATCCACTAGAAGACGAGCAGTACTTC,CASSQDPLEDEQYF
TRBD2,TRBJ2-1,TRBV11-2,few,TGTGCCAGCAGCTTTTTAGCGGGAGGAATCGATGAGCAGTTCTTC,CASSFLAGGIDEQFF
-,TRBJ1-1,TRBV7-9,-,TGTGCCAGCAGCCAGCTCTTCACTGAAGCTTTCTTT,CASSQLFTEAFF
-,TRBJ2-3,TRBV7-9,-,TGTGCCAGCAGCTCCAGCGACAGCACGTCAGATACGCAGTATTTT,CASSSSDSTSDTQYF
TRBD2,TRBJ2-7,TRBV27,-,TGTGCCAACCCTAAGGTTGCGGGAGGGCCCTACGAGCAGTACTTC,CANPKVAGGPYEQYF
-,TRBJ1-2,TRBV7-2,-,TGTGCCAGCAGCTTAGGGGGGGCAAAAGGCTACACCTTC,CASSLGGAKGYTF
TRBD1,TRBJ2-7,TRBV6-2/TRBV6-3,-,TGTGCCAGCAGTCCGGGACAGGGGGATTTCAACGAGCAGTACTTC,CASSPGQGDFNEQYF
-,TRBJ2-1,TRBV7-2,-,TGTGCCAGCAGCTTAATGTTGGACTATGCAAATGAGCAGTTCTTC,CASSLMLDYANEQFF
TRBD1,TRBJ2-7,TRBV29-1,few,TGCAGCGTTGAAGAAGGGGGCCGCGAGCAGTACTTC,CSVEEGGREQYF
TRBD1,TRBJ2-7,TRBV20-1,-,TGCAGTGCTAGAGATCCCCCGACAGGGATCTCCTACGACCAGTACTTC,CSARDPPTGISYDQYF
TRBD1,TRBJ2-2,TRBV20-1,-,TGCAGTGCCCTACCATTGTCCGGGACAGGGTCCCCCGGGGAGCTGTTTTTT,CSALPLSGTGSPGELFF
-,TRBJ2-6,TRBV5-6,-,TGTGCCAGCAGCTTAAACAGGGAACTCTCTGGGGCCAACGTCCTGACTTTC,CASSLNRELSGANVLTF
-,TRBJ2-5,TRBV20-1,-,TGCAGTGCTACTACTGCGAGCGGGCACCAAGAGACCCAGTACTTC,CSATTASGHQETQYF
-,TRBJ2-1,TRBV5-6,-,TGTGCCAGCAGCCCGACAGTCTACAATGAGCAGTTCTTC,CASSPTVYNEQFF
-,TRBJ2-7,TRBV7-9,few,TGTGCCAGCAGCCATCAGAGCCACGAGCAGTACTTC,CASSHQSHEQYF
TRBD2,TRBJ2-7,TRBV20-1,-,TGCAGTGCGACGGGACTAGCATTGTACGAGCAGTACTTC,CSATGLALYEQYF
TRBD1,TRBJ2-7,TRBV7-3,few,TGTGCCAGCAGTATTACAGGGGCCGACGAGCAGTACTTC,CASSITGADEQYF